The clone carrying this T cell receptor (beta chain) was detected once. Before thyroid surgery, none of the patients had received any treatment. Original processing methods: Construction of a distant-metastasis classifier for papillary thyroid cancer relied on CDR3 differences across clinicopathological groups. TCRdb re-analyzed the PCR reads using MiXCR. The V and J calls and clone size come from TCRdb's table, not from the authors' own analysis. The table shows 20,000 to 30,000 clones, with around a fifth occurring only once. This specimen belongs to a study of metastatic and nonmetastatic thyroid tumors. The CDR3 extends over 15 amino acids. V lost 5 bases to trimming and J lost 3 bases, with 20 bases between them. Germline V lookup: CDR1 DFQATT, CDR2 SNEGSKA (reference sequence).

This TCR was sampled from a male donor with papillary thyroid cancer or a benign thyroid nodule (not recorded which). Some clones in this sample may be carry-over from other donors' samples. Sequences were obtained from blood. The V gene is TRBV20-1, the J gene TRBJ2-7, with unresolved D. The CDR3 DNA reads as TGCAGTGCTCATTCCCATGCGGCAAGGGTCTACGAGCAGTACTTC. As protein: CSAHSHAARVYEQYF.